This T cell receptor beta chain emerged from a study of T cells in Graves' hyperthyroidism and ophthalmopathy. The trim removed 2 bases at V and 7 bases at J, leaving 10 bases unmatched. Germline assignment: CDR1 SGDLS and CDR2 YYNGEE. CDR3 length: 16 amino acids. TCR beta CDR3 sequences were amplified from RNA transcripts. Primed by the HTBI set, a first-round RT-PCR was run on the TCR CDR3. TCRdb used MiXCR to reprocess the multiplex PCR reads, holding one entry per CDR3 protein. This sample has over 650,000 distinct CDR3 sequences, with 45% found just once. This clonotype originated in an adult man with Graves' disease, either hyperthyroidism or ophthalmopathy (not recorded which). Input material: peripheral blood or thyroid tissue (not recorded which). The chain has TRBV9 and TRBJ2-1, with 9 nucleotides matching TRBD2. For the CDR3, the DNA is TGTGCCAGCAGCGTGTCTAGCGGGGCTTTGGGAAATGAGCAGTTCTTC. Encoded protein: CASSVSSGALGNEQFF. Combining the CDR3 with reference TRBV9 and TRBJ2-1 gives the whole variable domain DSGVTQTPKHLITATGQRVTLRCSPRSGDLSVYWYQQSLDQGLQFLIQYYNGEERAKGNILERFSAQQFPDLHSELNLSSLELGDSALYFCASSVSSGALGNEQFFGPGTRLTVL.